Each of the 16 T cell receptor beta chains below was sequenced from the same sample in a study of blood T cells in healthy people across ages. With a J-beta primer mix and a sample-barcoded 5' primer, a second PCR ran 7 to 11 cycles. MiXCR was run by TCRdb on the 5' RACE reads, yielding one entry per CDR3 protein. The sample records just under 550,000 distinct CDR3 sequences, around 24% being singletons. This sample also appeared in a second study, on T cells of mothers and their children.

Sequenced input: blood. All receptors derive from a boy younger than 18 in good health.

This chain links TRBV11-2 with TRBJ2-1; 7 bases align to TRBD2. The V and J ends lost 5 bases and 0 bases, in that order; junction bases with no gene match: 4. The length of the CDR3 is 15 residues. Per the germline V gene, CDR1 is SGHAT and CDR2 is FQNNGV. For the CDR3, the DNA is TGTGCCAGCAGCACCTCTAGCGGCTCCTACAATGAGCAGTTCTTC. Translation gives CASSTSSGSYNEQFF. Complete variable domain (other parts from reference TRBV11-2 and TRBJ2-1): EAGVAQSPRYKIIEKRQSVAFWCNPISGHATLYWYQQILGQGPKLLIQFQNNGVVDDSQLPKDRFSAERLKGVDSTLKIQPAKLEDSAVYLCASSTSSGSYNEQFFGPGTRLTVL.

This clonotype was seen at least ten times. V is TRBV7-2 and J is TRBJ1-2; 8 bases align to TRBD1. This CDR3 has 16 amino acids. The V gene end was trimmed by 2 bases and the J gene end by 3 bases; junction bases not matched to a gene: 8. CDR1 and CDR2 (germline): SGHTA, FQGNSA. This chain's CDR3 is CASSLIPPDRDYGYTF. The CDR3, as DNA: TGTGCCAGCAGCTTAATTCCCCCGGACAGGGACTATGGCTACACCTTC.

This sequence joins TRBV4-3 and TRBJ2-5, with TRBD1 matching 12 bases. Germline V CDR1 and CDR2: LGHNA, YSLEER. Trimming took 8 bases from V and 2 from J; bases not matched to a gene: 12. The length of the CDR3 is 17 residues. The CDR3 here is CASGVYGTGGEQETQYF. DNA for the CDR3: TGCGCCAGCGGCGTTTACGGGACAGGGGGCGAACAAGAGACCCAGTACTTC.

This clonotype was observed a few times. The rearrangement uses TRBV27 and TRBJ1-2; no clear D gene. This CDR3 region has 16 residues. Trimming stripped 3 bases from V and 0 bases from J, with 14 bases between. CDR1 and CDR2 (germline): MNHEY, SMNVEV (reference sequence). The CDR3 loop is CASSFRGSQTNYGYTF. Here the CDR3 DNA reads TGTGCCAGCAGTTTCCGGGGATCTCAAACTAACTATGGCTACACCTTC.

J is TRBJ2-7 and V is TRBV3-1; no firm D call. V lost 1 base to trimming and J lost 0 bases, with 4 bases between them. The CDR3 is 13 amino acids. Germline V gene sequence: CDR1 LGHDT, CDR2 YNNKEL (reference sequence). CDR3 region: CASSQGISYEQYF. CDR3 nucleotides: TGTGCCAGCAGCCAAGGTATCTCCTACGAGCAGTACTTC.

This chain uses TRBV29-1 with TRBJ2-5; no firm D call. The last part of the DNA fits TRBJ2-7 better; the J call may be wrong. In germline, CDR1 is SQVTM, CDR2 ANQGSEA. This CDR3 has 9 amino acids. CDR3 sequence (DNA): TGCAGCGTTGACTACGAGCAGTACTTC. It specifies CSVDYEQYF.

This clonotype was recorded a few times. The chain employs TRBV27 and TRBJ2-5, with D possibly matching TRBD1 (5 bases). Trimming removed 5 bases from V and 7 bases from J, with 11 bases in between. The CDR3 has 12 amino acids. The germline gives CDR1 MNHEY, CDR2 SMNVEV (reference sequence). This chain's CDR3 is CASSQGKGTQYF. The CDR3, as DNA: TGTGCCAGCAGTCAGGGAAAGGGGACCCAGTACTTC.

The V gene is TRBV6-6, the J gene TRBJ1-2; 8 bases line up with TRBD1. The CDR3 extends over 14 amino acids. Germline CDR1 MNHNY, CDR2 SVGAGI (reference sequence). Trimming at V came to 6 bases and at J to 3 bases, leaving 6 bases not matched to a gene. The CDR3, as DNA: TGTGCCAGCAGAATTCAGGGGGCTCACTATGGCTACACCTTC. It is translated as CASRIQGAHYGYTF.

On this clonotype itself: An end of the junction differs from the germline gene, which may be a read error. This chain links TRBV28 with TRBJ2-1; 7 nucleotides line up with TRBD2. Germline-derived CDR1 and CDR2 are MDHEN and SYDVKM. The CDR3 has 14 amino acids. The CDR3 spells CAGRPSGPNNEQFF. The CDR3, as DNA: TGTGCCGGCAGACCTAGCGGACCTAACAATGAGCAGTTCTTC.

Only a few counts were recorded for this clonotype. The V call is TRBV9, the J call TRBJ2-3; D possibly matches TRBD1 or TRBD2 (5 bases each). Trimming removed 0 bases from V and 4 bases from J, with 15 bases in between. This CDR3 has 16 residues. Germline V lookup: CDR1 SGDLS, CDR2 YYNGEE. The CDR3 DNA reads as TGTGCCAGCAGCGTAGGGGACGTCGGTTATTCAGATACGCAGTATTTT. Translated: CASSVGDVGYSDTQYF.

The sample holds a few counts of this clonotype. The V and J genes are TRBV28 and TRBJ2-7; D perhaps matches TRBD2 (6 bases). Trimming shortened V by 7 bases and J by 1 base, and 17 bases separated the two germline ends. The CDR3 sequence is 15 residues long. Germline V CDR1 and CDR2: MDHEN, SYDVKM. Here the CDR3 DNA reads TGTGCCAGCACTCTCGGAGGGAGCCGGTCCTACGAGCAGTACTTC. Protein product: CASTLGGSRSYEQYF. Drawing the rest from reference TRBV28 and TRBJ2-7, the complete variable domain is DVKVTQSSRYLVKRTGEKVFLECVQDMDHENMFWYRQDPGLGLRLIYFSYDVKMKEKGDIPEGYSVSREKKERFSLILESASTNQTSMYLCASTLGGSRSYEQYFGPGTRLTVT.

The chain is built from TRBV27 and TRBJ1-2; TRBD1 matches at 9 bases. Germline V lookup: CDR1 MNHEY, CDR2 SMNVEV (reference sequence). The CDR3 runs 13 residues. V lost 7 bases and J lost 4; bases outside the gene matches: 4. CDR3 amino acids: CASTPTGGYGYTF. CDR3 coding DNA: TGTGCCAGCACCCCGACAGGGGGCTATGGCTACACCTTC.

There are a few counts of this clonotype. J is TRBJ2-5 and V is TRBV27; 9 bases map to TRBD1. The J call may not be correct, given that the DNA end is closer to TRBJ2-7. The CDR3 spans 15 residues. CDR1 and CDR2 from the germline V gene are MNHEY and SMNVEV (reference sequence). CDR3 loop: CASRLATGGRYEQYF. CDR3 DNA sequence: TGTGCCAGCAGGCTAGCCACAGGGGGCAGGTACGAGCAGTACTTC.

CDR3 sequence (DNA): TGTGCCAGCAGCGCAAACAGGGGGCCAGTCGAGGATGAAAAACTGTTTTTT. It yields the protein CASSANRGPVEDEKLFF. This chain connects TRBV5-6 to TRBJ1-4; 9 nucleotides agree with TRBD1. V lost 4 bases, J lost 6 bases, and 13 bases stayed unmatched. The CDR3 is 17 residues long. Germline CDR1 reads SGHDT; CDR2 reads YYEEEE.

V gene TRBV29-1 combines with J gene TRBJ2-7; 11 nucleotides agree with TRBD2. The V and J ends lost 0 bases and 6 bases, in that order; junction bases with no gene match: 4. Per the germline V gene, CDR1 is SQVTM and CDR2 is ANQGSEA. The CDR3 length is 14 residues. The CDR3 region has the DNA TGCAGCGTTGAAGACGGGCTAGCGGGGGGCGAGCAGTACTTC. It specifies CSVEDGLAGGEQYF.

This chain connects TRBV5-6 to TRBJ1-1; D remains ambiguous. This CDR3 region has 14 residues. Trimming pared 0 bases from V and 5 bases from J, leaving 11 bases between. Germline V gene data show CDR1 as SGHDT and CDR2 as YYEEEE. The CDR3 DNA follows: TGTGCCAGCAGCTTGGCCCGGGAGGGTACTGAAGCTTTCTTT. Its protein is CASSLAREGTEAFF.